This section outlines one T cell receptor beta chain sequence together with its context. The sample comes from a study of blood T cell repertoires in COVID-19. Overall study context: The samples span acute and convalescent COVID-19 from the United States, Italy and Spain. Sample material is recorded as cDNA or gDNA derived from T cells, B-cell-depleted T cells, or PBMCs.

Authors' analysis steps: Estimates of nucleated cell counts were drawn from the amplification of reference gene primers. Sequencing was performed with immunoSEQ multiplex PCR; in TCRdb, only in-frame clones are kept and a portion is missing. The DNA gave D and trimming, while V, J and clone size come from that table. This sample yields some 73,000 clones, of which about 93% are seen a single time; less than 9% belongs to the top ten. CDR1 is MNHEY and CDR2 is SMNVEV in the germline V gene (reference sequence). This CDR3 comprises 17 residues. The V gene end was trimmed by 7 bases and the J gene end by 6 bases; junction bases not matched to a gene: 14.

Specimen: peripheral blood. The source of this sequence is a human donor in a cohort sampled during active COVID-19. This chain uses TRBV27 with TRBJ2-3; 12 bases fit TRBD2. The CDR3: CASKIRELAGGGDTQYF. CDR3 bases: TGTGCCAGCAAAATCAGGGAACTAGCGGGGGGCGGGGATACGCAGTATTTT.